Shown below are 22 T cell receptor beta chains from a single sample sequenced in a study of OX40 agonist ivuxolimab in advanced cancers. Method: immunoSEQ multiplex PCR; TCRdb's copy keeps in-frame clones and lacks some. The data hold some 86,000 clones, with approximately 94% observed a single time. Sequencing used CD4+ or CD8+ T cells sorted from blood, obtained in a trial of the OX40 agonist ivuxolimab. All receptors come from an adult with an advanced solid tumor such as melanoma, head and neck, liver or kidney cancer.

The chain has TRBV28 and TRBJ2-1; tentative D call: TRBD2 (5 bases). This CDR3 comprises 15 residues. Germline V gene sequence: CDR1 MDHEN, CDR2 SYDVKM. Trimming removed 3 bases at V and 7 bases at J, with 16 bases between. CDR3 in DNA: TGTGCCAGCAGTTTCAGCGCCGAATGGAGGAATGAGCAGTTCTTC. Its translation: CASSFSAEWRNEQFF.

V is TRBV19 and J is TRBJ1-3; TRBD1 matches at 12 bases. The V gene's germline CDR1 is LNHDA and CDR2 SQIVND (reference sequence). The length of the CDR3 is 17 residues. Unmatched junction bases numbered 5, after V lost 3 bases and J lost 2 bases. This CDR3 is CASSMGQGASPGNTIYF. The CDR3 DNA follows: TGTGCCAGTAGTATGGGACAGGGGGCATCGCCTGGAAACACCATATATTTT.

The chain carries TRBV4-3 and TRBJ2-7, with 7 bases matching TRBD2. Looked up from germline, CDR1 is LGHNA and CDR2 is YSLEER. V shed 3 bases and J 0 bases; nucleotides not matched to a gene: 5. This CDR3 is built from 15 residues. The CDR3 nucleotides are TGCGCCAGCAGCCAGGTAGCGGGCATCTCCTACGAGCAGTACTTC. Translated, it gives CASSQVAGISYEQYF.

The rearrangement links TRBV19 to TRBJ2-1; 11 bases match TRBD2. CDR1 and CDR2 from the germline V gene are LNHDA and SQIVND (reference sequence). The CDR3 extends over 16 amino acids. V dropped 4 bases and J dropped 4; count of bases not matched to a gene: 6. CDR3 nucleotides: TGTGCCAGTAGTAGGGGACTAGCGGAGCGTTACAATGAGCAGTTCTTC. Protein product: CASSRGLAERYNEQFF.

The chain carries TRBV7-9 and TRBJ2-7, with 10 positions matching TRBD1. The CDR3 runs to 14 residues. The germline CDR1 and CDR2 sequences are SEHNR and FQNEAQ (reference sequence). J lost 7 bases, V lost 6 bases, and 9 bases had no gene match. For the CDR3, the DNA is TGTGCCAGCAGATGGGGACAGGGGCTTACGGAGCAGTACTTC. Amino acid sequence: CASRWGQGLTEQYF.

V gene TRBV5-6 combines with J gene TRBJ1-3; D not certain. CDR3 length: 15 amino acids. The germline CDR1 and CDR2 sequences are SGHDT and YYEEEE. The V and J ends lost 0 bases and 0 bases respectively, with 7 bases between them. The CDR3 here is CASSLGSLSGNTIYF. The CDR3 DNA sequence: TGTGCCAGCAGCTTGGGTAGCCTCTCTGGAAACACCATATATTTT. Together with reference TRBV5-6 and TRBJ1-3, the CDR3 gives the full variable domain: DAGVTQSPTHLIKTRGQQVTLRCSPKSGHDTVSWYQQALGQGPQFIFQYYEEEERQRGNFPDRFSGHQFPNYSSELNVNALLLGDSALYLCASSLGSLSGNTIYFGEGSWLTVV.

The chain couples TRBV2 to TRBJ1-4; a possible D gene is TRBD1 (6 bases). There are 13 residues in the CDR3. Germline CDR1 and CDR2: SNHLY and FYNNEI. With 9 bases removed from V and 8 bases from J, the gap between germline ends came to 16 bases. The CDR3 spells CASDGQGNEKLFF. CDR3 coding DNA: TGTGCCAGTGATGGGCAGGGGAACGAAAAACTGTTTTTT.

This clone was detected once. The chain is built from TRBV19 and TRBJ2-1; D is undetermined. The V end lost 0 bases, the J end lost 6 bases, and 6 bases lay between the germline ends. The CDR3 contains 13 residues. Germline lookup yields CDR1 LNHDA and CDR2 SQIVND (reference sequence). CDR3 loop: CASSIDQSNEQFF. In DNA form, the CDR3 reads TGTGCCAGTAGTATAGACCAGTCCAATGAGCAGTTCTTC. The whole variable domain, filled in from reference TRBV19 and TRBJ2-1, reads DGGITQSPKYLFRKEGQNVTLSCEQNLNHDAMYWYRQDPGQGLRLIYYSQIVNDFQKGDIAEGYSVSREKKESFPLTVTSAQKNPTAFYLCASSIDQSNEQFFGPGTRLTVL.

The chain recombines TRBV29-1 with TRBJ1-3, with 7 nucleotides matching TRBD1. V shed 0 bases, J shed 2 bases, and the junction held 4 bases outside the gene matches. Germline lookup yields CDR1 SQVTM and CDR2 ANQGSEA. CDR3 size: 15 residues. The CDR3 protein is CSVEDWTGTGNTIYF. CDR3 in DNA: TGCAGCGTTGAAGATTGGACAGGAACTGGAAACACCATATATTTT. Combining the CDR3 with reference TRBV29-1 and TRBJ1-3 gives the whole variable domain SAVISQKPSRDICQRGTSLTIQCQVDSQVTMMFWYRQQPGQSLTLIATANQGSEATYESGFVIDKFPISRPNLTFSTLTVSNMSPEDSSIYLCSVEDWTGTGNTIYFGEGSWLTVV.

The V gene is TRBV10-1, the J gene TRBJ2-1, with 7 bases lining up with TRBD1. CDR1 WNHNN and CDR2 SYGVQD come from the germline V gene (reference sequence). The trim removed 9 bases at V and 4 bases at J, leaving 6 bases unmatched. The CDR3 is made up of 13 amino acids. CDR3 DNA: TGCGCCAGGAAGGGACAGAGGTACAATGAGCAGTTCTTC. Its translation is CARKGQRYNEQFF.

The chain is built from TRBV6-1 and TRBJ2-1; 10 positions match TRBD2. The trim removed 2 bases at V and 15 bases at J, leaving 13 bases unmatched. Germline CDR1 MNHNS, CDR2 SASEGT. This CDR3 is built from 15 residues. Written as DNA, the CDR3 is TGTGCCAGCAGTGAATATGGGCTAGCGGGAGACCGCCCGTTCTTC. This translates into CASSEYGLAGDRPFF.

J is TRBJ2-3 and V is TRBV5-1; 9 bases match TRBD1. CDR1 SGHRS and CDR2 YFSETQ come from the germline V gene. The CDR3 consists of 16 residues. V trimming: 3 bases; J trimming: 0 bases; junction bases outside the gene matches: 5. This CDR3 is CASSWTDRGSTDTQYF. CDR3 nucleotide sequence: TGCGCCAGCAGCTGGACGGACAGGGGAAGCACAGATACGCAGTATTTT.

The rearrangement uses TRBV9 and TRBJ2-3; no clear D gene. V gave up 0 bases and J gave up 4 bases, with 6 bases separating them. The germline V gene encodes CDR1 SGDLS and CDR2 YYNGEE. The CDR3 spans 13 residues. In DNA form, the CDR3 reads TGTGCCAGCAGCGTAGACGGCGCAGATACGCAGTATTTT. It yields the protein CASSVDGADTQYF. The full variable domain, completed using reference TRBV9 and TRBJ2-3, is DSGVTQTPKHLITATGQRVTLRCSPRSGDLSVYWYQQSLDQGLQFLIQYYNGEERAKGNILERFSAQQFPDLHSELNLSSLELGDSALYFCASSVDGADTQYFGPGTRLTVL.

This clone showed up just once. The gene calls are TRBV11-2 and TRBJ2-7; the D gene is possibly TRBD2 (6 bases). The V end was cut by 1 base, the J end by 2 bases, with 12 bases between. The CDR3 sequence is 15 residues long. Germline CDR1 and CDR2: SGHAT and FQNNGV. The CDR3 coding sequence is TGTGCCAGCAGCTTAGCTCCTAGCGAGGCCTACGAGCAGTACTTC. Protein product: CASSLAPSEAYEQYF.

This rearrangement joins TRBV19 to TRBJ1-5, with D possibly matching TRBD1 (5 bases). The CDR3 is made up of 15 amino acids. Germline V gene sequence: CDR1 LNHDA, CDR2 SQIVND (reference sequence). Trimming cost V 7 bases and J 0 bases, with 13 bases left between them. CDR3 nucleotide sequence: TGTGCCAGTACCAATCTGGGGGATAGCAATCAGCCCCAGCATTTT. It encodes CASTNLGDSNQPQHF. Full variable domain (missing parts from reference TRBV19 and TRBJ1-5): DGGITQSPKYLFRKEGQNVTLSCEQNLNHDAMYWYRQDPGQGLRLIYYSQIVNDFQKGDIAEGYSVSREKKESFPLTVTSAQKNPTAFYLCASTNLGDSNQPQHFGDGTRLSIL.

The chain links TRBV18 to TRBJ2-1, with 9 nucleotides matching TRBD1. Germline CDR1 reads KGHSH; CDR2 reads LQKENI. After removal of 2 bases from V and 5 bases from J, the junction contained 1 base not matched to a gene. The CDR3 contains 14 residues. CDR3 region: CASSPRQGDNEQFF. CDR3 coding DNA: TGTGCCAGCTCACCAAGACAGGGGGACAATGAGCAGTTCTTC.

The chain recombines TRBV19 with TRBJ1-1, with 7 bases fitting TRBD1. After removal of 10 bases from V and 0 bases from J, the junction contained 5 bases not matched to a gene. Germline CDR1 and CDR2: LNHDA and SQIVND (reference sequence). The CDR3 sequence is 13 residues long. Written as DNA, the CDR3 is TGTGCCACCCGGGACAGACTGAACACTGAAGCTTTCTTT. Its protein is CATRDRLNTEAFF.

The V and J genes are TRBV27 and TRBJ1-2, with TRBD1 identical over 7 bases. CDR1 and CDR2 from the germline V gene are MNHEY and SMNVEV (reference sequence). V shed 8 bases and J 3 bases; nucleotides not matched to a gene: 12. The CDR3 totals 15 residues. For the CDR3, the DNA is TGTGCCAGCGGGCCCCGGGGGGACAGCTACTATGGCTACACCTTC. It codes for CASGPRGDSYYGYTF.

The V call is TRBV27, the J call TRBJ2-7; D remains unclear. The CDR3 covers 14 residues. Germline V gene lookup returns CDR1 MNHEY and CDR2 SMNVEV (reference sequence). Trimming removed 4 bases at V and 0 bases at J, with 10 bases between. DNA of the CDR3: TGTGCCAGCAGTTCTGCTTTACGCTCCTACGAGCAGTACTTC. Its protein is CASSSALRSYEQYF.

The genes are TRBV27 and TRBJ2-1; 9 nucleotides line up with TRBD2. Germline V lookup: CDR1 MNHEY, CDR2 SMNVEV (reference sequence). CDR3 length: 14 amino acids. J gave up 9 bases and V 3 bases, and 6 bases lay outside the gene matches. The CDR3 DNA reads TGTGCCAGCAGTTTCGGGACTAGCCCCGGTGAGCAGTTCTTC. Its protein is CASSFGTSPGEQFF.

CDR3 nucleotides: TGTGCCAGCAGTTTGTACCTAGCCCTTGGGATCAATGAGCAGTTCTTC. It encodes CASSLYLALGINEQFF. This chain joins TRBV27 and TRBJ2-1; TRBD2 is a possible D gene (5 bases). Trimming removed 3 bases at V and 6 bases at J, with 18 bases between. CDR3 length: 16 amino acids. Germline V gene lookup returns CDR1 MNHEY and CDR2 SMNVEV (reference sequence).

The chain joins TRBV28 to TRBJ2-5; unclear D gene. The CDR3 covers 12 residues. Trimming shortened V by 6 bases and J by 5 bases, and 10 bases separated the two germline ends. Germline V CDR1 and CDR2: MDHEN, SYDVKM. CDR3 DNA: TGTGCCAGCAGCTTTTTTAGGGAGACCCAGTACTTC. Protein product: CASSFFRETQYF.